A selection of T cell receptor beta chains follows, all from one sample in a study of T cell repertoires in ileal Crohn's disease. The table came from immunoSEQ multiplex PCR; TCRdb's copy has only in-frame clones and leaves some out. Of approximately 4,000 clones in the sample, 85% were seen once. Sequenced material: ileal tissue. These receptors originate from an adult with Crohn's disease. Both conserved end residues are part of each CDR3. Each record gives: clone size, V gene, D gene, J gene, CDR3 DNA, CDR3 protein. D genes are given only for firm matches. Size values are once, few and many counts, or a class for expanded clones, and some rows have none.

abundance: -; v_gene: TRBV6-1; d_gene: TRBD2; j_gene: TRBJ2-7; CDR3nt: TGTGCCAGCAGTGAGGGCGGGGGGAGCTCCTACGAGCAGTACTTC; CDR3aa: CASSEGGGSSYEQYF
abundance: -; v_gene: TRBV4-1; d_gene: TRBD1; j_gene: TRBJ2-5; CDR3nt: TGCGCCAGCAGCCAAACAGGGGGCGCTTCGGAGACCCAGTACTTC; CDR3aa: CASSQTGGASETQYF
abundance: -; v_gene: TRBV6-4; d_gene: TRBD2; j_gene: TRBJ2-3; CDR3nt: TGTGCCAGCAGTGAAAGAGCGGGGGAGACAGATACGCAGTATTTT; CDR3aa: CASSERAGETDTQYF
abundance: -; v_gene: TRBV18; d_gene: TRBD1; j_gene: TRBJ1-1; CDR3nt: TGTGCCAGCTCACTGGGGACAGAAGGGTCATTGGGGGCTTTCTTT; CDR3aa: CASSLGTEGSLGAFF
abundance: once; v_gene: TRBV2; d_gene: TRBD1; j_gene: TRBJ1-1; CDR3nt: TGTGCCAGCAGTCAGGGGGAAAACACTGAAGCTTTCTTT; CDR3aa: CASSQGENTEAFF
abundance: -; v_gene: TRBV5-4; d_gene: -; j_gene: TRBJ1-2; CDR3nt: TGTGCCAGCAGCTTCTACAGCCTTAACTATGGCTACACCTTC; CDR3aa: CASSFYSLNYGYTF
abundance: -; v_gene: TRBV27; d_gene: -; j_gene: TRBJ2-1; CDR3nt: TGTGCCAGCAGAGGGGGACCCTCCTACAATGAGCAGTTCTTC; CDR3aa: CASRGGPSYNEQFF
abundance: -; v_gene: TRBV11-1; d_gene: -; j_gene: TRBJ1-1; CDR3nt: TGTGCCAGCAGCCACGGGACACGGATGAACACTGAAGCTTTCTTT; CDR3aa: CASSHGTRMNTEAFF
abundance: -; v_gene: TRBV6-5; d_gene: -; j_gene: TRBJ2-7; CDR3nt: TGTGCCAGCAGTTACGGGCCCCACGAGCAGTACTTC; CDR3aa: CASSYGPHEQYF
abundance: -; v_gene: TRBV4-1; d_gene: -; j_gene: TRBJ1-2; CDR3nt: TGCGCCACCACAGGGTTTCCTAACTATGGCTACACCTTC; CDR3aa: CATTGFPNYGYTF
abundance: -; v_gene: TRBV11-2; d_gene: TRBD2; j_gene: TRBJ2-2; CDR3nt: TGTGCCAGCAGGGTACTAGCGAAAACTGGGGAGCTGTTTTTT; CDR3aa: CASRVLAKTGELFF
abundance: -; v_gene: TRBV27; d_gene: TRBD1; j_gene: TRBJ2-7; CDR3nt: TGTGCCAGCAGTTTATCGTGGCGGACAGGGTCCGTTAATTCCTACGAGCAGTACTTC; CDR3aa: CASSLSWRTGSVNSYEQYF
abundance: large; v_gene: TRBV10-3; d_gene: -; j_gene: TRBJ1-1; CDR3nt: TGTGCCATCAGTCACCCGGGACATTTAAACACTGAAGCTTTCTTT; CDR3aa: CAISHPGHLNTEAFF
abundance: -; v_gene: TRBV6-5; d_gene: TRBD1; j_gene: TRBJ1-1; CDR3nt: TGTGCCAGCAGTTACTCGACAGGGGTTACTGAAGCTTTCTTT; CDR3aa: CASSYSTGVTEAFF
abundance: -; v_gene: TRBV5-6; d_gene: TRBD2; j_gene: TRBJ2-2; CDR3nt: TGTGCCAGCAGCTTCGGACTAGCGGGGGATTCCGGGGAGCTGTTTTTT; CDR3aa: CASSFGLAGDSGELFF
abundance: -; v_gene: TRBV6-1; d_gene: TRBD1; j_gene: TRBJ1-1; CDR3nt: TGTGCCAGCAGTGAACGCCAGGGGGGCGCTGAAGCTTTCTTT; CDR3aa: CASSERQGGAEAFF
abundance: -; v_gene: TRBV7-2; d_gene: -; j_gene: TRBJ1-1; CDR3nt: TGTGCCAGCAGCTTAAGGGGGGGCGGCCCGACCTTT; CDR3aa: CASSLRGGGPTF
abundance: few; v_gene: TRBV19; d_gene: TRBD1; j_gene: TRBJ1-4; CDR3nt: TGTGCCAGTAGGGATTTAGGACAGGGCGGTGAAAAACTGTTTTTT; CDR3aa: CASRDLGQGGEKLFF
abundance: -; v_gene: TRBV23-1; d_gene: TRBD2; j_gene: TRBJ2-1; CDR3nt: TGCGCCAGCCCCGCGGGGGGCAATGAGCAGTTCTTC; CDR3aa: CASPAGGNEQFF
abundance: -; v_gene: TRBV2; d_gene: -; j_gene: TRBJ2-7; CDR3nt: TGTGCCAGCAGGCTCGATAGTCGCGAGCAGTACTTC; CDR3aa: CASRLDSREQYF
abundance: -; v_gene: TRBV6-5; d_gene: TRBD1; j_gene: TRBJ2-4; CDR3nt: TGTGCCAGCATCAAACAGGGGGCGGAAAACATTCAGTACTTC; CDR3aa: CASIKQGAENIQYF
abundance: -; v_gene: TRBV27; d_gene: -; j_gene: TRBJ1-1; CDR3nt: TGTGCCAGCAGCGAGCAGGGAAGAACTGAAGCTTTCTTT; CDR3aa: CASSEQGRTEAFF
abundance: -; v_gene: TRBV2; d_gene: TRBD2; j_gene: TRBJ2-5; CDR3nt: TGTGCCAGCAGTGTAGCGGGGGGGCGCACCCAGTACTTC; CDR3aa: CASSVAGGRTQYF
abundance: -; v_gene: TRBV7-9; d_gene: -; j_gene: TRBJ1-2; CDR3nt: TGTGCCAGCAGCCTCAGCCGGGACACCCTGTATGGCTACACCTTC; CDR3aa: CASSLSRDTLYGYTF
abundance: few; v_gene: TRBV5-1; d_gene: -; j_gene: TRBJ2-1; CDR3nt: TGCGCCAGCAGCTTGGCTATAGGGAGAACTCCCCAGTTCTTC; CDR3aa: CASSLAIGRTPQFF
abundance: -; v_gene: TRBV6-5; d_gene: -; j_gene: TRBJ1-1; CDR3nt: TGTGCCAGCAGTTACTCATCAGGGCTGAACACTGAAGCTTTCTTT; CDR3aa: CASSYSSGLNTEAFF
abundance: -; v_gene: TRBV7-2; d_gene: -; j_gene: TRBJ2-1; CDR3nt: TGTGCCAGCAGCTTAATGGTAGGCGGGTACAATGAGCAGTTCTTC; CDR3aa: CASSLMVGGYNEQFF
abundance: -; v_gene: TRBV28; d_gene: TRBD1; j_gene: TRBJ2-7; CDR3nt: TGTGCCAGCAGTTTAGAGACAGGGGTCTCCTACGAGCAGTACTTC; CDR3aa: CASSLETGVSYEQYF
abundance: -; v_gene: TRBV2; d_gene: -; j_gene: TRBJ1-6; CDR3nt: TGTGCCAGCAGTGAAGCGCCCCCGAAGCGAAGAGCGAGTAATTCACCCCTCCACTTT; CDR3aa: CASSEAPPKRRASNSPLHF